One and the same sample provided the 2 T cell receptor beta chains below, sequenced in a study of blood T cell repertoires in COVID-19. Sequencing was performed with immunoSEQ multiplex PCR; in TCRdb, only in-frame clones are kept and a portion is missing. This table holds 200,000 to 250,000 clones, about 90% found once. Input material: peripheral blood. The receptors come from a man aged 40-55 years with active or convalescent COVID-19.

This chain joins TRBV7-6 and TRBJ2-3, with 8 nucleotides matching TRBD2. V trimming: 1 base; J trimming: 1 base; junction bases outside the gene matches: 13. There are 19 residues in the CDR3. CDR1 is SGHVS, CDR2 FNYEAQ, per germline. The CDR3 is CASSLGLAGLGLGTDTQYF. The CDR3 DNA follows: TGTGCCAGCAGCTTAGGGCTAGCGGGCTTAGGGCTAGGCACAGATACGCAGTATTTT.

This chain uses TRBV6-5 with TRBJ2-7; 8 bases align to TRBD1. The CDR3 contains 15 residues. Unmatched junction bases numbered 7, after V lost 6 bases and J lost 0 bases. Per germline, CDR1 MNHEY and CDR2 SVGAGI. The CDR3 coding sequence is TGTGCCAGCAGCCCCGGACAGGGCAGCTCCTACGAGCAGTACTTC. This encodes CASSPGQGSSYEQYF.